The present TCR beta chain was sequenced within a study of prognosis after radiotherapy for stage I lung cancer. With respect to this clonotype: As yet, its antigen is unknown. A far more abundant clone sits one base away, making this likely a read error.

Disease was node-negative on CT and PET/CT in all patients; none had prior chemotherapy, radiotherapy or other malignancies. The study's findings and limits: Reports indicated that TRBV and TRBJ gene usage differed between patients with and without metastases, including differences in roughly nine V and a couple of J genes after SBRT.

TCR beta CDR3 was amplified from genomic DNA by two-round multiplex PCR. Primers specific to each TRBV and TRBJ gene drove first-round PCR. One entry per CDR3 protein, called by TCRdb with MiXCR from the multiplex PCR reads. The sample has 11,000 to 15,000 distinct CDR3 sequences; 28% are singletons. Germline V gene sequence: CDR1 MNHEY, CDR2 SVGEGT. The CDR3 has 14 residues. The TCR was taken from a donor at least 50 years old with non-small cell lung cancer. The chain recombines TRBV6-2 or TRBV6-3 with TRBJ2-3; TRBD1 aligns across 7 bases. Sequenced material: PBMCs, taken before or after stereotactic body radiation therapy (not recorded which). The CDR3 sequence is CAGAPRGLTDTRYF. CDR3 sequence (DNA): TGTGCCGGCGCCCCGAGGGGGCTCACAGATACGCGGTATTTT.